The T cell receptor beta chain under discussion was sequenced for a study of blood T cell repertoires in COVID-19. Study background: Samples taken during acute and convalescent COVID-19 were collected in the United States, Italy and Spain. From T cells, B-cell-depleted T cells, or PBMCs came the material, which was cDNA or gDNA.

This clone was recorded only once. Per the original methods: Reference gene primers were amplified, and this amplification served to estimate nucleated cell counts. Produced via immunoSEQ multiplex PCR; TCRdb's table is partial and in-frame only. D and trimming were read from the DNA, whereas the V and J calls and clone size are those reported in that table. The sample has 35,000 or so clones; around three quarters are singletons. Between the trimmed V and J ends, which lost 1 base and 7 bases, there was a span of 6 bases. Germline assignment: CDR1 SGHDT and CDR2 YYEEEE. The CDR3 contains 12 residues.

The chain joins TRBV5-6 to TRBJ1-3; D gene uncertain. The sequenced material came from peripheral blood. The TCR originated in a woman in her 70s with acute or convalescent COVID-19. This CDR3 is CASSLFGNTIYF. The DNA of the CDR3 is TGTGCCAGCAGCTTGTTCGGTAACACCATATATTTT.